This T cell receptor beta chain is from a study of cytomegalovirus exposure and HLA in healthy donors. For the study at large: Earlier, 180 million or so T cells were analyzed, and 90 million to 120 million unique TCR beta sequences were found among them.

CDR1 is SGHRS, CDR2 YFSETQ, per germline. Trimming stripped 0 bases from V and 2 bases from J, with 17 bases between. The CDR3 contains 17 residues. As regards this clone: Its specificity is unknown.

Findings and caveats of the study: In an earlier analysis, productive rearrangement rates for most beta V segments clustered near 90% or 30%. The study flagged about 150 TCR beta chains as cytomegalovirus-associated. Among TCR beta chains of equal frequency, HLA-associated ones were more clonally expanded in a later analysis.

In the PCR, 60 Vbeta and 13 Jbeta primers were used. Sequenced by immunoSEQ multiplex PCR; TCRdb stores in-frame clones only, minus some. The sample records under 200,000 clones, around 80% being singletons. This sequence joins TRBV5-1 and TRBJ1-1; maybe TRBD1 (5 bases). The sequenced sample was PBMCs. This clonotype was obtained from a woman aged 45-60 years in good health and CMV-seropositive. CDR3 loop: CASSLGGARPGNTEAFF. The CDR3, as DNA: TGCGCCAGCAGCTTGGGTGGGGCCCGGCCGGGCAACACTGAAGCTTTCTTT.